Sequencing of this T cell receptor (beta chain) was carried out in a study of blood T cells in healthy people across ages (dated by TCRdb to between 2015 and 2017). Context from the whole study: In model experiments, roughly one uniquely barcoded TCR beta cDNA molecule per two T cells was captured by template switching. To track age-related changes in TCR beta repertoire diversity, the study relied on deep sequencing normalized with unique cDNA molecular identifiers. Four age groups were formed from the donors: young (average 16 years), middle-aged (less than 40), aged (around 62) and long-lived (approximately 80). Two additional independent replicas of 1 million unique cDNA reads from the same blood draw were analyzed for two donors (one aged 18 to 30 and one aged 80 or older).

Receptor libraries were prepared by 5' RACE. The run used an Illumina HiSeq 2500. A second roughly 6 to 12 cycle PCR used a sample-barcoded 5' primer and a J-beta primer mix. Each TCR beta cDNA molecule received a unique molecular identifier from a template-switch 5' adaptor carrying 12 random nucleotides. Each sample yielded at least 3 million CDR3-containing paired-end reads. All of the RNA was converted into first-strand cDNA using the Mint cDNA synthesis kit, with a TRBC-specific oligonucleotide serving as the primer. All cDNA was treated with uracil-DNA glycosylase and then went through a first 18-cycle PCR with the universal primers M1SS and BC2_uni_R. The source study handled its data this way. For normalization, 1 million high-quality reads were randomly selected from each sample, with every read carrying a distinct molecular identifier. Instead of being binned into consensus sequences, reads with shared molecular identifiers were discarded. CDR3 identification, clonotype clustering and error correction used MiTCR with a Q25 quality threshold and the strictest error-elimination algorithm. A nonparametric unseen species model with Euler transformation was used to estimate lower-bound total TCR beta diversity. Through fastp at Q25 and MiXCR, TCRdb rebuilt clones from the public reads, retaining in-frame beta chains. Entries are consolidated by CDR3 protein sequence, retaining the most common genes and DNA. TCRdb, not the authors, supplied the V and J calls. This sample gives some 930,000 distinct CDR3 sequences in total; around 29% of them show up just once. The top ten constitute roughly 10% of the sample.

Paper-wide results and their limitations: Because donor CMV infection status was unknown, age-related changes in expanded clonotypes were potentially confounded. Compared with the aged group, the long-lived group had more naive CD4+ T cells, fewer expanded clones and increased TCR diversity, suggesting age selection. Estimates of total diversity based on one million sequenced T cells were regarded as lower bounds and as underestimates. Observed TCR beta diversity correlated strongly with the percentage of naive T cells measured by flow cytometry. Because profiling used bulk unsorted PBMCs, naive and antigen-experienced compartments could not be compared conclusively. Observed TCR beta diversity per million T cells fell roughly linearly with age, and a significant reduction was already apparent by age about 36.

Systemically healthy Caucasian individuals from Russia, around 38 in total and aged about 6 to 95 years, were included as donors. Each donor gave ten milliliters of peripheral blood, collected into EDTA-treated Vacutainer tubes. Ficoll-Paque density-gradient centrifugation was used to isolate PBMCs, with at least 7 million per sample. Trizol reagent was used to extract total RNA from the PBMCs, yielding at least 6 micrograms per sample. For every donor, flow cytometry on a PBMC aliquot measured the percentage of naive CD45RAhigh/CD27high T cells. On this clonotype itself: What antigen it recognizes has not been identified. One base away there is no much larger clone; base qualities are not given.

The germline V gene provides CDR1 MNHEY and CDR2 SVGEGT. Measured from the cysteine to the phenylalanine, the CDR3 is 15 residues long. Only the CDR3 portion is preserved as DNA: 45 bases, with reading frame beginning at the first base. Trimmed from V: 4 bases; trimmed from J: 3 bases; junction bases lacking a gene match: 9. This sample was also put to use in a study of T cells of mothers and their children. The second investigation adds: Nine systemically healthy Caucasian individuals served as donors, namely three mothers together with their six children. cDNA synthesis consumed the entire amount of extracted RNA, loaded at approximately 1.5 ug RNA in each 15 ul reaction. In the second PCR, the M1S primer added sample barcodes and 2-4 random nucleotides. Over 8.5 million TCR beta CDR3 reads were obtained for each mother, and approximately 3 million reads were obtained for each child. Thymic selection similarly shapes TCR recombination output in related and unrelated pairs, with minor effect from inherited differences. Related mother-child pairs always showed normalized repertoire overlap that was slightly higher than in unrelated mother-child pairs, though the difference was never significant. Persistent microchimeric T cell clones were not detected, at a sensitivity of approximately 93 clones per million clonotypes. To look for features that set related mother-child pairs apart from unrelated individuals, the researchers ran deep NGS to compare the TCR beta repertoires of mothers and children. On average, the children were 11 +/- 4 years old, while the mothers were 40 +/- 4 years old. After adapters were ligated using NEBNext reagents, the libraries underwent 100+100 nt paired-end sequencing on an Illumina HiSeq 2000. Mother and child libraries were prepared a month apart and sequenced in separate runs to prevent cross-contamination. Each donor had between roughly 450,000 and 2,100,000 distinct TCR beta clonotypes identified. Naive TCR beta clonotypes were estimated from low-frequency clonotypes matched to each donor's FACS-determined naive share, without sorting.

This TCR came from a woman aged 40 to 50 in good health. Sequencing was performed on blood. The chain is encoded by TRBV6-2 or TRBV6-3 joined to TRBJ2-7; 7 bases in the junction line up with TRBD2. The CDR3 reads CASSWRLAGVYEQYF. The DNA sequence is as follows: TGTGCCAGCAGTTGGAGACTGGCGGGGGTCTACGAGCAGTACTTC.